The clone carrying this T cell receptor beta chain was found a few times. The antigen remains undetermined. Germline-derived CDR1 and CDR2 are ENHRY and SYGVKD. CDR3 length equals 14 residues. Losses at the gene ends were 11 bases for V and 5 bases for J; bases not matched to a gene: 10. Sequenced material consisted of expressed TCRB transcripts (all of the isolated RNA was reverse transcribed). Measured with immunoSEQ multiplex PCR; TCRdb has only the in-frame clones, and not every one. The sample has hundreds of thousands of clones; around 15% are singletons. This sample was taken from a study of beta chain features in type 1 diabetes. General study findings and limits: Moderate but significant shortening of TCRB CDR3s was recorded in all four CD4+ subsets from Type 1 diabetes patients. Insertions at VDJ junctions were less frequent in type 1 diabetes patients. These patients also deleted more nucleotides at the same junctions. A possible short-template PCR bias applies equally to patients and controls.

Cells sorted by CD45RO/CCR7/CD25/CD127/CD95/CD27 comprised CD4+ naive, central memory, regulatory and stem cell-like memory cells. Sequenced sample: naive CD4+ T cells from blood. This chain links TRBV10-3 with TRBJ2-1; 9 bases are a match to TRBD2. This TCR was sampled from a man aged 18 to 29 with type 1 diabetes. The CDR3 sequence is CAAQPSGNDNEQFF. The CDR3 DNA reads TGTGCCGCTCAACCTAGCGGGAACGACAATGAGCAGTTCTTC.